Presented here are 11 T cell receptor beta chains from one specimen sequenced in a study of cytomegalovirus exposure and HLA in healthy donors. This PCR relied on a set of 60 Vbeta primers and 13 Jbeta primers. Profiling relied on immunoSEQ multiplex PCR, and the TCRdb table lists in-frame clones only, not all of them. The sample yields roughly 110,000 clones, 65% to 75% seen once. The sample consisted of PBMCs. The receptor set was obtained from a man between 25 and 39 years old in good health and CMV-seropositive.

The chain joins TRBV6-6 to TRBJ2-7, with 11 nucleotides matching TRBD1. The CDR3 totals 14 residues. CDR1 MNHNY and CDR2 SVGAGI come from the germline V gene (reference sequence). Trimming removed 2 bases from V and 5 bases from J; junction bases left unmatched: 2. CDR3 coding DNA: TGTGCCAGCAGTTACGCGGGACAGGGGGACGAGCAGTACTTC. As protein: CASSYAGQGDEQYF.

The CDR3 DNA reads as TGTGCCACCAGCAGAGAGGGCGGGGCGGATACGCAGTATTTT. This gives the protein CATSREGGADTQYF. The chain uses TRBV15 and TRBJ2-3; a weak D match, TRBD2 (6 bases). Germline CDR1 reads LNHNV; CDR2 reads YYDKDF (reference sequence). The CDR3 has 14 residues. V lost 0 bases to trimming and J lost 6 bases, with 10 bases between them.

The V gene is TRBV28, the J gene TRBJ2-3, with 10 bases lining up with TRBD1. Germline loops: CDR1 MDHEN, CDR2 SYDVKM. The CDR3 totals 18 residues. Trimming at V came to 5 bases and at J to 4 bases, leaving 15 bases not matched to a gene. The DNA of the CDR3 is TGTGCCAGCAGTGACCCGATCCGACAGGGGGCTGGGTCAGATACGCAGTATTTT. This gives the protein CASSDPIRQGAGSDTQYF. Based on the CDR3 plus reference TRBV28 and TRBJ2-3, the full variable domain is DVKVTQSSRYLVKRTGEKVFLECVQDMDHENMFWYRQDPGLGLRLIYFSYDVKMKEKGDIPEGYSVSREKKERFSLILESASTNQTSMYLCASSDPIRQGAGSDTQYFGPGTRLTVL.

Notes on this clone: One junction end does not reproduce the germline sequence, and a read error may be involved. This chain connects TRBV7-9 to TRBJ2-7; 8 bases agree with TRBD1. The germline V gene has CDR1 SEHNR and CDR2 FQNEAQ (reference sequence). The CDR3 loop spans 13 amino acids. The CDR3 DNA reads TGTTCCAGCAGCTTAGGCAGGGGGCACGAGCAGTACTTC. Residues: CSSSLGRGHEQYF.

The chain employs TRBV30 and TRBJ1-3; 8 bases map to TRBD1. Germline CDR1 is GTSNPN and CDR2 is SVGIG (reference sequence). The length of the CDR3 is 14 residues. The ends lost 5 bases at V and 1 base at J; junction bases unmatched: 4. CDR3 nucleotides: TGTGCCTGGGGACAGGGTGATTCTGGAAACACCATATATTTT. Its protein is CAWGQGDSGNTIYF. Full variable domain (remainder filled in from reference TRBV30 and TRBJ1-3): SQTIHQWPATLVQPVGSPLSLECTVEGTSNPNLYWYRQAAGRGLQLLFYSVGIGQISSEVPQNLSASRPQDRQFILSSKKLLLSDSGFYLCAWGQGDSGNTIYFGEGSWLTVV.

This chain joins TRBV19 and TRBJ2-5; perhaps TRBD2 as D (6 bases). V was pared by 5 bases and J by 11 bases, with 15 bases between. Germline CDR1 reads LNHDA; CDR2 reads SQIVND (reference sequence). This CDR3 region has 12 residues. The CDR3 nucleotides read TGTGCCAGTAGTCGCCTTACGGGGGAGCAGTACTTC. Protein product: CASSRLTGEQYF.

The chain uses TRBV11-2 and TRBJ2-7; D unclear. CDR1 SGHAT and CDR2 FQNNGV come from the germline V gene. V lost 3 bases and J lost 3, with 6 bases in between. CDR3 size: 12 residues. The CDR3, as DNA: TGTGCCAGCAGCTTTCGTCTCTACGAGCAGTACTTC. Its protein is CASSFRLYEQYF. The full variable domain, its missing parts supplied by reference TRBV11-2 and TRBJ2-7, is EAGVAQSPRYKIIEKRQSVAFWCNPISGHATLYWYQQILGQGPKLLIQFQNNGVVDDSQLPKDRFSAERLKGVDSTLKIQPAKLEDSAVYLCASSFRLYEQYFGPGTRLTVT.

This chain links TRBV7-9 with TRBJ2-5; D unclear. The length of the CDR3 is 13 residues. The V gene lost 3 bases and the J gene lost 5 bases, with 10 bases spanning the gap. In germline, CDR1 is SEHNR, CDR2 FQNEAQ (reference sequence). The CDR3 is CASSFSEWETQYF. The CDR3 region has the DNA TGTGCCAGCAGCTTCTCGGAGTGGGAGACCCAGTACTTC.

This clone was seen more than once but under ten times. The V and J genes are TRBV2 and TRBJ1-1; tentative D call: TRBD1 (6 bases). Germline V gene sequence: CDR1 SNHLY, CDR2 FYNNEI. Trimming shortened V by 8 bases and J by 3 bases, and 10 bases separated the two germline ends. The CDR3 is 12 amino acids. The CDR3 coding sequence is TGTGCCAGCGTCAGGGGATACACTGAAGCTTTCTTT. The encoded protein is CASVRGYTEAFF. Filled out from reference TRBV2 and TRBJ1-1, the complete variable domain reads EPEVTQTPSHQVTQMGQEVILRCVPISNHLYFYWYRQILGQKVEFLVSFYNNEISEKSEIFDDQFSVERPDGSNFTLKIRSTKLEDSAMYFCASVRGYTEAFFGQGTRLTVV.

The chain employs TRBV5-1 and TRBJ2-3; 7 bases are shared with TRBD1. V lost 0 bases and J lost 2; bases outside the gene matches: 6. Germline-derived CDR1 and CDR2 are SGHRS and YFSETQ. The CDR3 runs to 16 residues. The CDR3 loop is CASSLGNRGDTDTQYF. DNA for the CDR3: TGCGCCAGCAGCTTGGGTAACAGGGGTGACACAGATACGCAGTATTTT. Variable domain in full (rest from reference TRBV5-1 and TRBJ2-3): KAGVTQTPRYLIKTRGQQVTLSCSPISGHRSVSWYQQTPGQGLQFLFEYFSETQRNKGNFPGRFSGRQFSNSRSEMNVSTLELGDSALYLCASSLGNRGDTDTQYFGPGTRLTVL.

V usage is TRBV7-9 and J usage is TRBJ2-4; 7 nucleotides agree with TRBD1. Germline V lookup: CDR1 SEHNR, CDR2 FQNEAQ (reference sequence). Trimming at V came to 4 bases and at J to 1 base, leaving 1 base not matched to a gene. The CDR3 spans 14 residues. The CDR3, as DNA: TGTGCCAGCAGCTCGGGACAGGCCAAAAACATTCAGTACTTC. It translates to CASSSGQAKNIQYF.